These T cell receptor beta chains were read from a single sample in a study of T-cell memory formation after mild COVID-19. TCRdb recomputed calls from the 5' RACE reads with MiXCR, one row per CDR3 protein. The table records approximately 260,000 distinct CDR3 sequences, about 17% of them present only once. The sequencing input was PBMCs or a T cell subset sorted from them (not recorded which). Every receptor here comes from a man between 18 and 35 years old who had mild COVID-19 (a few samples of this study predate the infection). Cell type and time point are not known. Both conserved end residues are part of each CDR3. A D gene is named only where the DNA matches it firmly. Size is stated for part of the rows, as once, few or many counts, or as a class when the clone is expanded.

clone_size d_call j_call v_call cdr3_nt cdr3_aa
. . TRBJ2-6 TRBV5-4 TGTGCCAGCAGCCTGAACGCCCCTGGGGCCAACGTCCTGACTTTC CASSLNAPGANVLTF
few TRBD1 TRBJ2-5 TRBV20-1 TGCAGTGCTGGTCCAGGGGGCGCAGGACGAGAGACCCAGTACTTC CSAGPGGAGRETQYF
few . TRBJ2-1 TRBV7-6 TGTGCCAGCAGCTTTACAGATAGCTCCTACAATGAGCAGTTCTTC CASSFTDSSYNEQFF
few . TRBJ1-6 TRBV6-5 TGTGCCAGCAGTTATCAGCCTTCGTGGGATTCACCCCTCCACTTT CASSYQPSWDSPLHF
few . TRBJ2-5 TRBV3-1 TGTGCCAGCAGCCAGCAGGGTTCAGAGACCCAGTACTTC CASSQQGSETQYF
few . TRBJ1-4 TRBV6-5 TGTGCCAGCAGGGATCCCGCCACGGACCGGGATGAAAAACTGTTTTTT CASRDPATDRDEKLFF
many TRBD2 TRBJ2-5 TRBV5-1 TGCGCCAGCAGCTTGGATGGCGGGGGTAGGAAGACCCAGTACTTC CASSLDGGGRKTQYF
many . TRBJ2-4 TRBV7-2 TGTGCCAGCAGCTCGGACTCTGGCATTCAGTACTTC CASSSDSGIQYF
. . TRBJ2-7 TRBV6-5 TGTGCCAGCAGTTACTCCGCGGGCTACGAGCAGTACTTC CASSYSAGYEQYF
. . TRBJ1-6 TRBV6-2/TRBV6-3 TGTGCCAGCAGAGCCCGGGACCATAAGGGGGATTCACCCCTCCACTTT CASRARDHKGDSPLHF
many TRBD1 TRBJ2-2 TRBV5-1 TGCGCCAGCAGTACAGGGGGCTGGAACACCGGGGAGCTGTTTTTT CASSTGGWNTGELFF
. . TRBJ2-5 TRBV6-2/TRBV6-3 TGTGCCAGCAGTTACTCGATAAGTGGGGAGGAGACCCAGTACTTC CASSYSISGEETQYF
. . TRBJ2-3 TRBV13 TGTGCCAGCAGGGGGTCCCCGACTAGAGAGGCAGATACGCAGTATTTT CASRGSPTREADTQYF
. TRBD1 TRBJ1-6 TRBV5-1 TGCGCCAGCAGCCTGGCAGGGGGAAAGTATAATTCACCCCTCCACTTT CASSLAGGKYNSPLHF
. TRBD2 TRBJ2-1 TRBV4-3 TGCGCCAGCAGCGGACTAGCGGGGGCGAATGAGCAGTTCTTC CASSGLAGANEQFF
. . TRBJ2-2 TRBV5-1 TGCGCCAGCAGCTTTCCGACAACCACGAACACCGGGGAGCTGTTTTTT CASSFPTTTNTGELFF
. . TRBJ1-3 TRBV5-1 TGCGCCAGCAGCTTGGACCAGACTGGAAACACCATATATTTT CASSLDQTGNTIYF
. TRBD1 TRBJ2-3 TRBV6-2/TRBV6-3 TGTGCCAGCAGTGACCGGGACAGGGGGACAGATACGCAGTATTTT CASSDRDRGTDTQYF
few . TRBJ1-3 TRBV10-3 TGTGCCATCAGTGAAAGACCCTCTGGTGACACCATATATTTT CAISERPSGDTIYF
few . TRBJ2-6 TRBV5-1 TGCGCCAGCAGCGTACCCCCCGGGAGCGGGGCCAACGTCCTGACTTTC CASSVPPGSGANVLTF
. . TRBJ2-5 TRBV20-1 TGCAGTGCTAGAGATTTAGCCTCTCCGGAGACCCAGTACTTC CSARDLASPETQYF
. TRBD1 TRBJ2-5 TRBV10-3 TGTGCCATCAGTGACAATCAGGGACAGCAAGAGACCCAGTACTTC CAISDNQGQQETQYF
. TRBD2 TRBJ2-3 TRBV7-9 TGTGCCAGCAGCTTAGGGCTAGCGGGGGGCCCAGATACGCAGTATTTT CASSLGLAGGPDTQYF
. . TRBJ1-2 TRBV20-1 TGCAGTGCTAGCTCCGGGAACTATGGCTACACCTTC CSASSGNYGYTF
many . TRBJ1-1 TRBV12-3/TRBV12-4 TGTGCCAGCAGTTTATTCGGAGTGGGTGAGGCTTTCTTT CASSLFGVGEAFF
few . TRBJ2-1 TRBV29-1 TGCAGCGGTAGACAGGTTAAGGCCTACAATGAGCAGTTCTTC CSGRQVKAYNEQFF
medium-sized . TRBJ1-5 TRBV5-1 TGCGCCAGCAGCTTTACAGGCTCGAGCAATCAGCCCCAGCATTTT CASSFTGSSNQPQHF
. . TRBJ1-1 TRBV9 TGTGCCAGCAGCTCCGGGACGGACTATCGTGAAGCTTTCTTT CASSSGTDYREAFF
few . TRBJ2-1 TRBV7-2 TGTGCCAGCAGCTTAAAGAGGAATGAGCAGTTCTTC CASSLKRNEQFF
. TRBD1 TRBJ2-3 TRBV7-2 TGTGCCAGCAGATCTACAGGGGAACCAGATACGCAGTATTTT CASRSTGEPDTQYF
. TRBD1 TRBJ2-4 TRBV28 TGTGCCAGCAGTGGAAGACAGGGGGTATCCTTC CASSGRQGVSF
. TRBD1 TRBJ2-3 TRBV28 TGTGCCAGCAGAGGTGGGACAGCGTTCACAGATACGCAGTATTTT CASRGGTAFTDTQYF
. TRBD2 TRBJ2-1 TRBV23-1 TGCGCCAGCAGTTCAGCGGGGGGGCCCGGGGGTGAGCAGTTCTTC CASSSAGGPGGEQFF
many . TRBJ1-5 TRBV5-1 TGCGCCAGCAGCTGGGGGGCCGGGGATAGCAATCAGCCCCAGCATTTT CASSWGAGDSNQPQHF
. TRBD1 TRBJ1-6 TRBV12-3/TRBV12-4 TGTGCCAGCAGTTTAGATCTGGGGGACAGCACCCTCCACTTT CASSLDLGDSTLHF
many . TRBJ1-2 TRBV20-1 TGCAGTGCTGGGAGACTAAGGCCTTATGGCTACACCTTC CSAGRLRPYGYTF